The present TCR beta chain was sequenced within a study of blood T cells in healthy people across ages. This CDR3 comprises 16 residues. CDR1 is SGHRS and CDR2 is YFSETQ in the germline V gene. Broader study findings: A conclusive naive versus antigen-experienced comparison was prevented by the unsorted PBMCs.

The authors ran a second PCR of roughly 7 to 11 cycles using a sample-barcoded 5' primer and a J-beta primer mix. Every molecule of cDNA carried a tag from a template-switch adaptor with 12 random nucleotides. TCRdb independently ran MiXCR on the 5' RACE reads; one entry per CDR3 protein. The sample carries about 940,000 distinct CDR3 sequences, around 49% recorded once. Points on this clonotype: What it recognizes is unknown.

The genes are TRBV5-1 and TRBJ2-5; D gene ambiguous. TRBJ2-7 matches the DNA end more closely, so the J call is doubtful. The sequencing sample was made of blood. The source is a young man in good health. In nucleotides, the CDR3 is TGCGCCAGCAGCGAACCTCAGAGCAACCCTTCCTACGAGCAGTACTTC. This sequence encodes CASSEPQSNPSYEQYF.